The clone carrying this T cell receptor beta chain was detected only a few times. Its antigen is currently unknown. The germline CDR1 and CDR2 sequences are MGHRA and YSYEKL. CDR3 length equals 15 residues. V was pared by 2 bases and J by 3 bases, with 6 bases of the junction left unmatched. Total RNA extraction produced at least 5.5 micrograms (per sample) for the study. Using a J-beta primer mix together with a sample-barcoded 5' primer, a second PCR was run for about 7 to 12 cycles. The yield of each sample was at least 2.5 million CDR3-containing paired-end reads. From the 5' RACE reads, TCRdb called clonotypes with MiXCR, one entry per CDR3 protein. Of approximately 780,000 distinct CDR3 sequences in the sample, more than 25% were seen once. The data stem from a study of blood T cells in healthy people across ages. Study observations and caveats: More naive CD4+ cells and higher diversity marked long-lived donors relative to aged donors.

These data were also filed under a second study, of T cells of mothers and their children.

Material for sequencing was blood. This chain connects TRBV4-1 to TRBJ2-7; 8 bases match TRBD1. This clonotype was obtained from a boy aged 5-17 years in good health. Here the CDR3 reads CASSQTPDRDYEQYF. Written as DNA, the CDR3 is TGCGCCAGCAGCCAAACCCCGGACAGGGACTACGAGCAGTACTTC.